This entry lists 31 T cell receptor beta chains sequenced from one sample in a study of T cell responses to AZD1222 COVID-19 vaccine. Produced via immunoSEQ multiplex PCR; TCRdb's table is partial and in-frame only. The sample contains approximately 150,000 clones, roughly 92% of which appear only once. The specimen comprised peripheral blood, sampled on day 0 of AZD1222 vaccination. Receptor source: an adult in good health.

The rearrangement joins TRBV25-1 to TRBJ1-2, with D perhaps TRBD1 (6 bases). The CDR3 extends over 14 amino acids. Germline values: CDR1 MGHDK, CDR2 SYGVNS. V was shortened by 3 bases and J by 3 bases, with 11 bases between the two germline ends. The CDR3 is CASSDPGAYYGYTF. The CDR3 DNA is TGTGCCAGCAGTGATCCAGGGGCCTACTATGGCTACACCTTC.

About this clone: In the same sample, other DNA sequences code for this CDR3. The CDR3 spells CASSPPGRNTEAFF. CDR3 nucleotides: TGTGCCAGCTCACCACCAGGCAGGAACACTGAAGCTTTCTTT. The rearrangement uses TRBV18 and TRBJ1-1; unclear D gene. The CDR3 spans 14 residues. CDR1 is KGHSH, CDR2 LQKENI, per germline. Trimming took 0 bases from V and 1 from J, leaving 6 bases between them.

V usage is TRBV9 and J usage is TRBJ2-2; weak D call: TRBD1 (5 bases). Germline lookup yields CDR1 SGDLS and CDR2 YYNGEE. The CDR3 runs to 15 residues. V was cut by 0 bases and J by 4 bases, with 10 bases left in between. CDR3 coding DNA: TGTGCCAGCAGCGTAGAAGGGGCGCTCACCGGGGAGCTGTTTTTT. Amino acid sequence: CASSVEGALTGELFF.

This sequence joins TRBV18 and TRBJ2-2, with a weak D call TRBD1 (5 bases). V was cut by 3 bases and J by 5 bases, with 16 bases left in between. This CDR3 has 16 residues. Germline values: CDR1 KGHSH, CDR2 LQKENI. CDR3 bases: TGTGCCAGCTCACCCCAGACAGTATATCGGACCGGGGAGCTGTTTTTT. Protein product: CASSPQTVYRTGELFF.

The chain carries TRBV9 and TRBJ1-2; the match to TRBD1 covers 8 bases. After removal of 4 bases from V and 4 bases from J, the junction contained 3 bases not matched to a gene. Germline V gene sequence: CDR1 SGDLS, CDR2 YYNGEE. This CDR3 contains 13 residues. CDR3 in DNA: TGTGCCAGCAGCCCCACAGGGGGCTATGGCTACACCTTC. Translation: CASSPTGGYGYTF.

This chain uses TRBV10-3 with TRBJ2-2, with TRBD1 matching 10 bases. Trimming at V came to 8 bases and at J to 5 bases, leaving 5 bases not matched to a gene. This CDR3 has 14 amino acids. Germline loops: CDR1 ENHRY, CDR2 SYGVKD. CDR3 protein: CAIGRGQGTGELFF. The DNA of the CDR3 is TGTGCCATCGGGCGGGGACAGGGGACCGGGGAGCTGTTTTTT.

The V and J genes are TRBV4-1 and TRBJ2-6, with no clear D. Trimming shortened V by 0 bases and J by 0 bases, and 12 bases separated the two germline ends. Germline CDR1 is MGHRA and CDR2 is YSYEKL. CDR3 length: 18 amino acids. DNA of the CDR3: TGCGCCAGCAGCCAAGATGTGCAGGTTCGCTCTGGGGCCAACGTCCTGACTTTC. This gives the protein CASSQDVQVRSGANVLTF.

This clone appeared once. The CDR3 here is CASSFEARSTDTQYF. CDR3 bases: TGTGCCAGCAGTTTTGAGGCTAGAAGCACAGATACGCAGTATTTT. This chain connects TRBV6-2 or TRBV6-3 to TRBJ2-3; no definite D call. Germline values: CDR1 MNHEY, CDR2 SVGEGT. The CDR3 loop spans 15 amino acids. The ends were cut back, 4 bases at V and 0 bases at J, with 11 bases in the middle.

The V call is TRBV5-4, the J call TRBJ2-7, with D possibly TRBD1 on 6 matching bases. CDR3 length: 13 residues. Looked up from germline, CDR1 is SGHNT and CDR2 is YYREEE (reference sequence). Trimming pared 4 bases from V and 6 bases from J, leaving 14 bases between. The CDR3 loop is CASSRSRTVEQYF. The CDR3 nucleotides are TGTGCCAGCAGCCGCTCCCGGACAGTCGAGCAGTACTTC.

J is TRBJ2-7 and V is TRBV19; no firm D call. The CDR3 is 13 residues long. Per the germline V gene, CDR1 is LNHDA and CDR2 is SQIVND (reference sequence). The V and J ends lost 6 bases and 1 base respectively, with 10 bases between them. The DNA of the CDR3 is TGTGCCAGTAGCATACCTGGGTCCTACGAGCAGTACTTC. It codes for CASSIPGSYEQYF.

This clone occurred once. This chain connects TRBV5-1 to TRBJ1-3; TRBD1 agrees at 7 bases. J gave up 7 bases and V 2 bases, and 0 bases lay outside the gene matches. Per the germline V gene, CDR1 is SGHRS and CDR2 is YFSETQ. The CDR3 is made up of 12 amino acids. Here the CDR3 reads CASSLQGNTIYF. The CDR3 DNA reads TGCGCCAGCAGCTTACAGGGGAACACCATATATTTT.

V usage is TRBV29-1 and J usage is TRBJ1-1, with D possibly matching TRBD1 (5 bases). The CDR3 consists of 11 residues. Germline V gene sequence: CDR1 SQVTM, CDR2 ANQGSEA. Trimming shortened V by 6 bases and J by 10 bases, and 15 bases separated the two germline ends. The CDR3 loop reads CSVNTWGVAFF. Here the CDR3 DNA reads TGCAGCGTCAACACATGGGGGGTAGCTTTCTTT.

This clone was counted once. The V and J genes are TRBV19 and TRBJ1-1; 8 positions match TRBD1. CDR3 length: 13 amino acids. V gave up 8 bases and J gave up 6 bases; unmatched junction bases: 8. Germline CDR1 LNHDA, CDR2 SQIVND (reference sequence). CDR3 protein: CASSHRGFSEAFF. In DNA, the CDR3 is TGTGCCAGTTCGCACAGGGGGTTCTCTGAAGCTTTCTTT.

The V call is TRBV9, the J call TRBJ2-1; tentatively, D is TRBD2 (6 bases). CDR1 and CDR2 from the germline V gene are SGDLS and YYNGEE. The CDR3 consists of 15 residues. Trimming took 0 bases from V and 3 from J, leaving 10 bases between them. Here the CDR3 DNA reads TGTGCCAGCAGCGTAGGACTAGGAGGCTACAATGAGCAGTTCTTC. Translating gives CASSVGLGGYNEQFF.

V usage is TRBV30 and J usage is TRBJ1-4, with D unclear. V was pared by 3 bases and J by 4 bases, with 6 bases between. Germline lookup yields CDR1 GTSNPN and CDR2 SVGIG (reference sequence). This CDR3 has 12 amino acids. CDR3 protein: CAWSRVNEKLFF. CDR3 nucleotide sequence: TGTGCCTGGAGCCGGGTTAATGAAAAACTGTTTTTT. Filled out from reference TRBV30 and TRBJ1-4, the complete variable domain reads SQTIHQWPATLVQPVGSPLSLECTVEGTSNPNLYWYRQAAGRGLQLLFYSVGIGQISSEVPQNLSASRPQDRQFILSSKKLLLSDSGFYLCAWSRVNEKLFFGSGTQLSVL.

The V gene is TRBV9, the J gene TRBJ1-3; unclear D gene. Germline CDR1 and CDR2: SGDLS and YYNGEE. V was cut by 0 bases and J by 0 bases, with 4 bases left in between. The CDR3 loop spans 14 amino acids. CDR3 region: CASSVEASGNTIYF. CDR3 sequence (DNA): TGTGCCAGCAGCGTAGAGGCCTCTGGAAACACCATATATTTT.

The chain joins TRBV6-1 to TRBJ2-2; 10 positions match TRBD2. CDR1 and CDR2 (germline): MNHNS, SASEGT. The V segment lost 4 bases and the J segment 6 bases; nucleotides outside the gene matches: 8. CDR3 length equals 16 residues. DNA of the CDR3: TGTGCCAGCAGTGCCAGCGGGAGGGCCTTTGCCGGGGAGCTGTTTTTT. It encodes CASSASGRAFAGELFF.

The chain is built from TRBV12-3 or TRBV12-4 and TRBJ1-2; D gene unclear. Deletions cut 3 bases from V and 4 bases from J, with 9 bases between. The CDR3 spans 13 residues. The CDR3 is CASSFDVIYGYTF. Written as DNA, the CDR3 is TGTGCCAGCAGTTTCGACGTAATCTATGGCTACACCTTC.

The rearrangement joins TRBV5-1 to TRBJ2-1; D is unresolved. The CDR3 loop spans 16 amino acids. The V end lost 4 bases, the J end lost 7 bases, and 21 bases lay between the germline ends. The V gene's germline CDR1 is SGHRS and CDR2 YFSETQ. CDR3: CASSPRVVLGSNEQFF. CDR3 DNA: TGCGCCAGCAGCCCCCGTGTAGTCCTTGGGTCAAATGAGCAGTTCTTC.

CDR3 in DNA: TGTGCCAGTAGTATAGCCGAAGGTGAAGCTTTCTTT. Protein: CASSIAEGEAFF. This chain uses TRBV19 with TRBJ1-1; unclear D gene. The CDR3 totals 12 residues. Germline CDR1 LNHDA, CDR2 SQIVND (reference sequence). V was clipped by 1 base and J by 7 bases, with 7 bases between them.

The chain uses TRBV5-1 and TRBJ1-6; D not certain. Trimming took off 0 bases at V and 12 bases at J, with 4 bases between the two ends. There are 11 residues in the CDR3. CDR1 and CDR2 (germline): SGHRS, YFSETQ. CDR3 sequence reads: CASSLEGPLHF. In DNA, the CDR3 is TGCGCCAGCAGCTTGGAAGGACCCCTCCACTTT.

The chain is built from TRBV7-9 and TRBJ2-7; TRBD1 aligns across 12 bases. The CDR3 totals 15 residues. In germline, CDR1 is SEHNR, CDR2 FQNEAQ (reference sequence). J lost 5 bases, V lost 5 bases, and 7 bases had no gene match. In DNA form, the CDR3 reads TGTGCCAGCAGCGCTCGGGACAGGGGGCGGAACGAGCAGTACTTC. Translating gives CASSARDRGRNEQYF.

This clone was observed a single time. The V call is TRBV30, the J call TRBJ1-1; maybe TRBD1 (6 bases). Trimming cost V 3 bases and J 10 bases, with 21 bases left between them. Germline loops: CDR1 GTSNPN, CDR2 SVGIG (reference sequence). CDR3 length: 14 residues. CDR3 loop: CAWRRKGGRLGAFF. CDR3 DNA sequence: TGTGCCTGGAGGCGGAAAGGGGGGCGGTTGGGAGCTTTCTTT. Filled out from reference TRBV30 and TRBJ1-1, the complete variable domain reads SQTIHQWPATLVQPVGSPLSLECTVEGTSNPNLYWYRQAAGRGLQLLFYSVGIGQISSEVPQNLSASRPQDRQFILSSKKLLLSDSGFYLCAWRRKGGRLGAFFGQGTRLTVV.

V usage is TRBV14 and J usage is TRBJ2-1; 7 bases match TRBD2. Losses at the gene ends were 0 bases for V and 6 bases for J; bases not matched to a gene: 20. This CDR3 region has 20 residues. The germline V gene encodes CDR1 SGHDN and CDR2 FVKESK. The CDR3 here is CASSQDTIGLGGSLGNEQFF. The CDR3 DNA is TGTGCCAGCAGCCAAGATACTATCGGTCTCGGCGGGAGTTTAGGCAATGAGCAGTTCTTC.

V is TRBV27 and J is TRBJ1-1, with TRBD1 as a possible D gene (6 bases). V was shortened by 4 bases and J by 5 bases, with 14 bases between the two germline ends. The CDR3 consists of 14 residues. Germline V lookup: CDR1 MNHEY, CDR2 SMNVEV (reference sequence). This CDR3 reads CASSSWGRKTEAFF. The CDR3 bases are TGTGCCAGCAGTTCCTGGGGGCGGAAAACTGAAGCTTTCTTT.

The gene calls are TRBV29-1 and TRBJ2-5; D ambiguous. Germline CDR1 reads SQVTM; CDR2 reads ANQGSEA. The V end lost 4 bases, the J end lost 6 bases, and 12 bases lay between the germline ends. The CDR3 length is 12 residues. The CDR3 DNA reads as TGCAGCGTTGCTCTTAGCAGTAAGACCCAGTACTTC. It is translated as CSVALSSKTQYF. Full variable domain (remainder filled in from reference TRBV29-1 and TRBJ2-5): SAVISQKPSRDICQRGTSLTIQCQVDSQVTMMFWYRQQPGQSLTLIATANQGSEATYESGFVIDKFPISRPNLTFSTLTVSNMSPEDSSIYLCSVALSSKTQYFGPGTRLLVL.

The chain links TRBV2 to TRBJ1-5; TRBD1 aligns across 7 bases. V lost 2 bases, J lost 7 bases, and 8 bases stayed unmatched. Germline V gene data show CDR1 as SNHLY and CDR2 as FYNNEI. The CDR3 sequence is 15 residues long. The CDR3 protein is CASSEPDRKGQPQHF. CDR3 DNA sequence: TGTGCCAGCAGTGAACCGGACAGGAAGGGACAGCCCCAGCATTTT.

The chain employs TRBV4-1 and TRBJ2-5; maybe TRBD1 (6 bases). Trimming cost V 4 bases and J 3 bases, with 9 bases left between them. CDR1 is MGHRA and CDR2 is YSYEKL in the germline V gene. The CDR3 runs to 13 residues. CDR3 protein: CASSLGQKETQYF. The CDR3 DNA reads TGCGCCAGCAGCCTTGGACAGAAAGAGACCCAGTACTTC.

The CDR3 is CASSKSGANVLTF. DNA of the CDR3: TGTGCCAGCAGCAAGTCTGGGGCCAACGTCCTGACTTTC. The chain has TRBV5-6 and TRBJ2-6; D is ambiguous. There are 13 residues in the CDR3. V lost 4 bases and J lost 1, with 3 bases in between. CDR1 SGHDT and CDR2 YYEEEE come from the germline V gene.

In nucleotides, the CDR3 is TGTGCCAGCAGTTTAGGGGTAGGGGCCTACGAGCAGTACTTC. The encoded protein is CASSLGVGAYEQYF. This rearrangement joins TRBV27 to TRBJ2-7; TRBD1 might be the D (5 bases). The CDR3 has 14 amino acids. Germline CDR1 is MNHEY and CDR2 is SMNVEV (reference sequence). V was shortened by 2 bases and J by 2 bases, with 10 bases between the two germline ends.

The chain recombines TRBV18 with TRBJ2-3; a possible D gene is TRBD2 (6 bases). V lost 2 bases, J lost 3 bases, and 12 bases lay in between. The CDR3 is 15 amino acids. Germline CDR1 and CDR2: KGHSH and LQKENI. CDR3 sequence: CASSPVAGRTDTQYF. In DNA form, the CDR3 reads TGTGCCAGCTCACCAGTGGCGGGGAGGACAGATACGCAGTATTTT. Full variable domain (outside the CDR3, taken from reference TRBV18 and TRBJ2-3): NAGVMQNPRHLVRRRGQEARLRCSPMKGHSHVYWYRQLPEEGLKFMVYLQKENIIDESGMPKERFSAEFPKEGPSILRIQQVVRGDSAAYFCASSPVAGRTDTQYFGPGTRLTVL.